The subject of this entry is one T cell receptor (beta chain). This clonotype was seen only a few times. Its antigen remains unidentified. No much larger clone exists at a distance of one base, and base qualities are not known. The data originate from a study of T-cell reconstitution after alpha-beta-depleted transplantation in children (dated by TCRdb to the mid-2010s). About the study as a whole: Using TCR repertoire profiling, the study followed T-cell immune reconstitution in a quantitative way in children after TCRalphabeta/CD19-depleted allogeneic hematopoietic cell transplantation.

This specimen's treatment or condition label, per the study, means: allogeneic hematopoietic cell transplantation with graft depleted of TCRalphabeta T cells and CD19 B cells. Transplant recipients were children who received TCRalphabeta/CD19-depleted allogeneic hematopoietic cell grafts. Results the study describes overall, beyond this receptor: Apparently early alphabetaT-cell count recovery about two months after transplant reportedly relied on only several hundred rapidly expanded clones derived from non-depleted graft cells. The frequencies of hyperexpanded clones fell over the following months, and after one year, T-cell counts and TCRbeta diversity were mostly attributed to newly produced T cells. In some patients, the high TCRbeta diversity seen at day 60 was put down to recipient T cells and intrathymic progenitors that had survived conditioning.

Taken from the germline V gene, the CDR1 and CDR2 loops are KGHSH and LQKENI. Spanning cysteine to phenylalanine, the CDR3 consists of 17 amino acids. This entry keeps only the CDR3 DNA: 51 bases, framed from base 1. V is trimmed back by 1 base and J by 9 bases, and the junction contains 9 bases that no gene match accounts for. Library construction relied on PCR. Instrument on record: Illumina HiSeq 2500. TCR libraries were prepared with molecular barcoding, using unique molecular identifiers to normalize TCRbeta repertoire quantification. TCRdb ran its own pipeline on the public reads, namely fastp trimming at Q25 and MiXCR clone calling, and kept in-frame beta chains. Rows merge per CDR3 protein into single entries with the most common DNA and genes. Present in this sample are 450,000 to 550,000 distinct CDR3 sequences, about an eighth of which were seen just once. The top ten hold about 15% of the sample.

This clonotype originated in a female patient aged 2-9 years who had a stem cell transplant for aplastic anemia, so the T cells may come from the graft donor. The chain employs TRBV18 and TRBJ2-1, with 13 central nucleotides matching TRBD2. The starting material was PBMCs, mostly from graft donor cells, obtained 180 days after TCRalphabeta/CD19-depleted stem cell transplant. The CDR3 here reads CASSPLTGLAGSGEQFF. The bases read TGTGCCAGCTCACCACTGACGGGACTAGCGGGATCGGGTGAGCAGTTCTTC.